The next 27 T cell receptor beta chains were all read from a single sample in a study of T-cell reconstitution after alpha-beta-depleted transplantation in children. Unique molecular identifiers were incorporated during preparation of the TCRbeta library. TCRdb independently ran MiXCR on the PCR reads; one entry per CDR3 protein. The sample lists around 440,000 distinct CDR3 sequences, about 10% seen once, with approximately 2% in the top ten. Sequencing was performed on PBMCs, taken before TCRalphabeta/CD19-depleted stem cell transplant. The origin of the receptors is a child under 10 years old with inherited bone marrow failure, due to receive a stem cell transplant.

This sequence joins TRBV9 and TRBJ2-1; 11 bases match TRBD1. This CDR3 spans 17 amino acids. Looked up from germline, CDR1 is SGDLS and CDR2 is YYNGEE. The trim removed 0 bases at V and 9 bases at J, leaving 11 bases unmatched. The DNA for the CDR3 is TGTGCCAGCAGCGTAGCCCCAGGACAGGGGGCGCGGGGTGAGCAGTTCTTC. Residues: CASSVAPGQGARGEQFF.

Many counts were recorded for this clonotype. The chain is built from TRBV7-2 and TRBJ2-1; 7 bases align to TRBD1. This CDR3 comprises 15 residues. Germline CDR1 and CDR2: SGHTA and FQGNSA. V shed 5 bases and J 2 bases; nucleotides not matched to a gene: 6. The CDR3 DNA sequence: TGTGCCAGCAGCCTCCAGACAGGGCCCTACAATGAGCAGTTCTTC. This translates into CASSLQTGPYNEQFF.

This clonotype was recorded many times. The chain is built from TRBV5-1 and TRBJ2-3; D uncertain. V gave up 0 bases and J gave up 1 base, with 12 bases separating them. Germline loops: CDR1 SGHRS, CDR2 YFSETQ. The CDR3 covers 16 residues. The CDR3 reads CASSLGVRPGTDTQYF. The DNA for the CDR3 is TGCGCCAGCAGCTTGGGGGTCCGGCCGGGCACAGATACGCAGTATTTT.

This clonotype appeared once. A much larger clone sits a single nucleotide away, making a read error possible. The gene calls are TRBV27 and TRBJ2-1; TRBD2 matches at 11 bases. The CDR3 sequence is 19 residues long. CDR1 MNHEY and CDR2 SMNVEV come from the germline V gene (reference sequence). V was pared by 0 bases and J by 3 bases, with 10 bases of the junction left unmatched. The CDR3 nucleotides are TGTGCCAGCAGTTTATCGGGACTAGCGGCCTTATTTTTCTACAATGAGCAGTTCTTC. As protein: CASSLSGLAALFFYNEQFF.

This clonotype appeared many times. The V and J genes are TRBV28 and TRBJ2-7, with TRBD1 matching 9 bases. Germline CDR1 is MDHEN and CDR2 is SYDVKM. CDR3 length equals 14 residues. The V segment lost 6 bases and the J segment 3 bases; nucleotides outside the gene matches: 6. CDR3 in amino acids: CASRKPGQGYEQYF. In DNA, the CDR3 is TGTGCCAGCAGAAAACCGGGACAGGGCTACGAGCAGTACTTC.

Notes on this clonotype: Since a much larger clone is just one base distant, this may be a read error. V is TRBV18 and J is TRBJ2-1; perhaps TRBD1 as D (5 bases). Trimming cost V 4 bases and J 5 bases, with 18 bases left between them. Germline V gene sequence: CDR1 KGHSH, CDR2 LQKENI. The CDR3 loop spans 16 amino acids. CDR3 amino acids: CASSLGPFRVDNEQFF. The CDR3 nucleotides are TGTGCCAGCTCACTGGGTCCGTTCAGGGTCGACAATGAGCAGTTCTTC. Looking up the rest from reference TRBV18 and TRBJ2-1 gives the full variable domain: NAGVMQNPRHLVRRRGQEARLRCSPMKGHSHVYWYRQLPEEGLKFMVYLQKENIIDESGMPKERFSAEFPKEGPSILRIQQVVRGDSAAYFCASSLGPFRVDNEQFFGPGTRLTVL.

This clonotype was counted ten times or more. This chain joins TRBV11-2 and TRBJ2-2; possible D gene TRBD2, 5 bases. V lost 11 bases and J lost 6, with 22 bases in between. This CDR3 contains 15 residues. Germline V lookup: CDR1 SGHAT, CDR2 FQNNGV. In nucleotides, the CDR3 is TGTGCCGTCAGGTCGGGGTTATCGGACCCCGGGGAGCTGTTTTTT. Protein: CAVRSGLSDPGELFF. The variable domain in full, with the rest retrieved from reference TRBV11-2 and TRBJ2-2, is EAGVAQSPRYKIIEKRQSVAFWCNPISGHATLYWYQQILGQGPKLLIQFQNNGVVDDSQLPKDRFSAERLKGVDSTLKIQPAKLEDSAVYLCAVRSGLSDPGELFFGEGSRLTVL.

This clonotype showed up many times. The rearrangement joins TRBV4-3 to TRBJ2-3; 9 bases line up with TRBD2. Trimming took 0 bases from V and 2 from J; bases not matched to a gene: 6. Germline values: CDR1 LGHNA, CDR2 YSLEER. This CDR3 comprises 17 residues. DNA for the CDR3: TGCGCCAGCAGCCAAGAGGCTAGCGGGACTCCCACAGATACGCAGTATTTT. Its protein is CASSQEASGTPTDTQYF.

The sample holds many counts of this clonotype. The chain employs TRBV27 and TRBJ2-7; tentative D call: TRBD1 (6 bases). The CDR3 is 16 amino acids. From germline, CDR1 is MNHEY and CDR2 SMNVEV (reference sequence). V lost 2 bases, J lost 1 base, and 15 bases lay in between. CDR3 residues: CASSLEAAGASYEQYF. CDR3 DNA sequence: TGTGCCAGCAGTTTAGAGGCCGCAGGGGCTTCCTACGAGCAGTACTTC.

This clonotype has a count of ten or more. The rearrangement links TRBV7-9 to TRBJ2-1, with D possibly being TRBD1 or TRBD2 (5 bases each). Germline CDR1 SEHNR, CDR2 FQNEAQ (reference sequence). CDR3 size: 12 residues. The ends were cut back, 5 bases at V and 10 bases at J, with 12 bases in the middle. In DNA, the CDR3 is TGTGCCAGCAGCCTCCGGGACCCCGAGCAGTTCTTC. This encodes CASSLRDPEQFF.

The table lists this clonotype with many counts. The V call is TRBV4-3, the J call TRBJ2-5; either TRBD1 or TRBD2 may fit D (5 bases each). Germline loops: CDR1 LGHNA, CDR2 YSLEER. The germline V and J ends were trimmed by 0 bases and 4 bases, with 15 bases remaining between them. This CDR3 has 16 residues. The chain's CDR3 is CASSQDGARAGETQYF. As DNA, the CDR3 is TGCGCCAGCAGCCAAGATGGGGCCAGGGCGGGAGAGACCCAGTACTTC.

This clonotype was observed a handful of times. This rearrangement joins TRBV11-2 to TRBJ1-1; D gene uncertain. Trimming stripped 6 bases from V and 6 bases from J, with 14 bases between. CDR1 is SGHAT and CDR2 is FQNNGV in the germline V gene. The CDR3 is 13 amino acids. As DNA, the CDR3 is TGTGCCAGCAGTGCTTTTGGGTTGGCTGAAGCTTTCTTT. Protein: CASSAFGLAEAFF. Looking up the rest from reference TRBV11-2 and TRBJ1-1 gives the full variable domain: EAGVAQSPRYKIIEKRQSVAFWCNPISGHATLYWYQQILGQGPKLLIQFQNNGVVDDSQLPKDRFSAERLKGVDSTLKIQPAKLEDSAVYLCASSAFGLAEAFFGQGTRLTVV.

This clonotype has just a few counts. The chain has TRBV4-3 and TRBJ1-2; perhaps TRBD1 as D (6 bases). The CDR3 length is 17 residues. V shed 0 bases and J shed 4 bases, with 18 bases lying between them. Germline CDR1 and CDR2: LGHNA and YSLEER. CDR3 bases: TGCGCCAGCAGCCAAGATGGGGGCAGGGAAGTCGGCTATGGCTACACCTTC. As protein: CASSQDGGREVGYGYTF.

This clonotype was seen many times. This likely comes from a read error, as the CDR3 has no conserved phenylalanine or tryptophan at its end. The DNA is left out, because the CDR3 cannot be placed on it with certainty; the CDR3 is given as TCRdb lists it. The chain's CDR3 is CASSRAPGTGFV. The chain couples TRBV11-2 to TRBJ1-2; the table calls TRBD1, which could not be checked here. CDR1 is SGHAT and CDR2 is FQNNGV in the germline V gene. The CDR3 is 12 residues long, ends included.

This clonotype showed up many times. V gene TRBV9 combines with J gene TRBJ2-3; TRBD1 matches at 7 bases. Germline-derived CDR1 and CDR2 are SGDLS and YYNGEE. The CDR3 runs to 16 residues. With V trimmed by 2 bases and J by 0 bases, 6 bases remained unmatched. The CDR3 loop reads CASSVEGTASTDTQYF. CDR3 nucleotides: TGTGCCAGCAGCGTGGAAGGGACAGCTAGCACAGATACGCAGTATTTT.

This clonotype was picked up many times. The J gene is TRBJ2-2, the V gene TRBV18; D gene uncertain. The CDR3 sequence is 16 residues long. Trimming cost V 3 bases and J 6 bases, with 17 bases left between them. Germline CDR1 KGHSH, CDR2 LQKENI. DNA of the CDR3: TGTGCCAGCTCACCGCCCACAGTCGTCGGGTCCGGGGAGCTGTTTTTT. Protein: CASSPPTVVGSGELFF. The variable domain in full, with the rest retrieved from reference TRBV18 and TRBJ2-2, is NAGVMQNPRHLVRRRGQEARLRCSPMKGHSHVYWYRQLPEEGLKFMVYLQKENIIDESGMPKERFSAEFPKEGPSILRIQQVVRGDSAAYFCASSPPTVVGSGELFFGEGSRLTVL.

This clonotype was counted at least ten times. The chain has TRBV27 and TRBJ2-1; 10 bases match TRBD2. Germline V gene lookup returns CDR1 MNHEY and CDR2 SMNVEV (reference sequence). This CDR3 region has 15 residues. J lost 6 bases, V lost 5 bases, and 7 bases had no gene match. The CDR3 DNA reads TGTGCCAGCAGTGACGGGTCTAGCGGGGGCAATGAGCAGTTCTTC. Its translation is CASSDGSSGGNEQFF.

This clonotype was detected only a few times. V and J are TRBV11-2 and TRBJ2-7, with 10 bases identical to TRBD2. The germline V gene has CDR1 SGHAT and CDR2 FQNNGV. The J segment lost 11 bases and the V segment lost 3 bases, leaving 7 bases of the junction unmatched. The CDR3 runs 13 residues. The CDR3 DNA sequence: TGTGCCAGCAGCTTCGGGCTAGCGGGAGTGAAGTACTTC. This gives the protein CASSFGLAGVKYF.

This clonotype has a handful of counts. V and J are TRBV30 and TRBJ1-2, with D perhaps TRBD1 (6 bases). This CDR3 has 16 residues. V was clipped by 5 bases and J by 4 bases, with 23 bases between them. Germline V gene lookup returns CDR1 GTSNPN and CDR2 SVGIG (reference sequence). CDR3 residues: CAWVPRGQSFGYGYTF. In nucleotides, the CDR3 is TGTGCCTGGGTTCCCCGGGGGCAGTCTTTCGGCTATGGCTACACCTTC.

The sample holds many counts of this clonotype. V is TRBV12-3 or TRBV12-4 and J is TRBJ1-5; the D is unclear. The CDR3 has 14 amino acids. V lost 3 bases, J lost 2 bases, and 8 bases lay in between. The CDR3 loop is CASSFAGGNQPQHF. CDR3 coding DNA: TGTGCCAGCAGTTTTGCGGGCGGCAATCAGCCCCAGCATTTT.

This clonotype was recorded at least ten times. The chain combines TRBV29-1 with TRBJ2-3; D call uncertain. Germline CDR1 is SQVTM and CDR2 is ANQGSEA. Trimming cost V 7 bases and J 0 bases, with 17 bases left between them. This CDR3 spans 15 amino acids. The CDR3 protein is CSGLGSLISTDTQYF. In DNA form, the CDR3 reads TGCAGCGGGCTCGGCAGCCTAATAAGCACAGATACGCAGTATTTT.

As concerns this clonotype: A read error may be the cause here, since a much bigger clone is one base away. A read error is likely, as this CDR3 ends without the conserved phenylalanine or tryptophan. The V and J genes are TRBV24-1 and TRBJ2-3; TRBD2 aligns across 12 bases. The CDR3 spans 17 residues. Germline assignment: CDR1 KGHDR and CDR2 SFDVKD. The V and J ends lost 4 bases and 9 bases, in that order; junction bases with no gene match: 13. The CDR3 DNA sequence: TGTGCCACCAGTGACACCACTAGCGGGAGGTACTTTGGGACGCAGTATTCT. It is translated as CATSDTTSGRYFGTQYS.

There are many counts of this clonotype. The chain employs TRBV11-2 and TRBJ1-6; D ambiguous. The germline CDR1 and CDR2 sequences are SGHAT and FQNNGV. The CDR3 covers 13 residues. Trimming shortened V by 5 bases and J by 14 bases, and 16 bases separated the two germline ends. The DNA of the CDR3 is TGTGCCAGCAGCCCCCTGGCGACGGGTACCCTCCACTTT. Its protein product is CASSPLATGTLHF.

The table lists this clonotype with many counts. This chain uses TRBV29-1 with TRBJ2-7, with 7 bases lining up with TRBD1. CDR3 length: 14 residues. Germline CDR1 reads SQVTM; CDR2 reads ANQGSEA. J gave up 4 bases and V 6 bases, and 12 bases lay outside the gene matches. This CDR3 reads CSVLRGDRRYEQYF. The CDR3 DNA follows: TGCAGCGTCCTCCGAGGGGACAGACGATACGAGCAGTACTTC.

This clonotype was detected a few times. This chain joins TRBV9 and TRBJ1-4; D possibly corresponds to TRBD1 (5 bases). The length of the CDR3 is 16 residues. V was clipped by 2 bases and J by 5 bases, with 16 bases between them. Germline V gene data show CDR1 as SGDLS and CDR2 as YYNGEE. In DNA, the CDR3 is TGTGCCAGCAGCGTGGGCCCAACGGGGGAGAATGAAAAACTGTTTTTT. This encodes CASSVGPTGENEKLFF.

This chain connects TRBV6-2 or TRBV6-3 to TRBJ2-1; D is perhaps TRBD2 (5 bases). V was clipped by 2 bases and J by 9 bases, with 17 bases between them. Germline loops: CDR1 MNHEY, CDR2 SVGEGT. The length of the CDR3 is 15 residues. The CDR3 DNA reads as TGTGCCAGCAGTTACGCAAGCCGGGATGGTGCTGAGCAGTTCTTC. It yields the protein CASSYASRDGAEQFF.

The genes are TRBV30 and TRBJ2-5, with no clear D. The CDR3 length is 13 residues. V lost 0 bases to trimming and J lost 5 bases, with 10 bases between them. Germline V gives CDR1 GTSNPN, CDR2 SVGIG (reference sequence). The CDR3 sequence is CAWSVYPGETQYF. The CDR3 nucleotides are TGTGCCTGGAGTGTCTATCCAGGCGAGACCCAGTACTTC.